This note documents a single T cell receptor (beta chain) sequence. Its antigen is undetermined. These data come from a study of blood T cell dynamics during melanoma immunotherapy. A fixed DNA input of roughly 0.35 ug was used per bulk PBMC sample. The repertoire was sequenced with immunoSEQ multiplex PCR; TCRdb's copy has only in-frame clones and lacks some. This sample has approximately 6,800 clones, with approximately 83% found just once. Trimming shortened V by 5 bases and J by 1 base, and 14 bases separated the two germline ends. Germline CDR1 is SGHAT and CDR2 is FQNNGV. There are 15 residues in the CDR3. Time point reported: pre-treatment baseline. Apart from a couple of fast progressors, RECIST 1.1 response was judged 12 weeks post-infusion. Study-level results: Unlike progressors, later disease-control patients had W3 repertoires gaining clonality or diversity.

The source material was blood, sampled from a patient treated with checkpoint blockade. This TCR derives from a human donor with melanoma. The chain has TRBV11-2 and TRBJ1-1, with TRBD1 as a possible D gene (5 bases). In DNA, the CDR3 is TGTGCCAGCAGCGTCTCCCCTCAGGGGAACACTGAAGCTTTCTTT. It specifies CASSVSPQGNTEAFF.